The source of this TCR beta chain is a study of T cell responses to AZD1222 COVID-19 vaccine. Study-wide results and caveats: It should be noted that donors were predominantly white British and more often female, and clonal diversity was possibly underestimated.

For this clone: What it binds is unknown.

Using immunoSEQ multiplex PCR, the repertoire was profiled, and TCRdb retains in-frame clones only, with some absent. The table includes some 120,000 clones, roughly nine tenths detected once. V was pared by 5 bases and J by 0 bases, with 7 bases of the junction left unmatched. CDR1 is LNHDA and CDR2 is SQIVND in the germline V gene (reference sequence). The CDR3 has 17 amino acids. This specimen consisted of peripheral blood, obtained on day 0 of AZD1222 vaccination. The sequence came from an adult in good health. The chain combines TRBV19 with TRBJ2-1; TRBD2 matches 10 bases. CDR3 sequence: CASSPLAGVSSYNEQFF. As DNA, the CDR3 is TGTGCCAGTAGTCCCCTAGCGGGAGTCAGCTCCTACAATGAGCAGTTCTTC.